The rows below give T cell receptor beta chains drawn from one sample of a study of blood T cell repertoires in COVID-19. Only in-frame clones appear in the TCRdb table, and some are missing; sequencing was by immunoSEQ multiplex PCR. The table has 190,000 or so clones, 75% to 90% seen once. Sequenced sample: PBMCs or T cells enriched from blood (not recorded which). The origin of the receptors is a young man who had recovered from COVID-19. Both conserved end residues are part of each CDR3. The D gene is left open where the match is weak. Not all rows give a size; the values are once, few, many and, for expanded clones, a class.

clone_size | j_call | v_call | d_call | cdr3_aa | cdr3_nt
NA | TRBJ2-1 | TRBV13 | TRBD2 | CASSPSTSGYNEQFF | TGTGCCAGCAGCCCCAGCACTAGCGGGTACAATGAGCAGTTCTTC
NA | TRBJ2-5 | TRBV28 | TRBD2 | CASSLGLAGGWGRETQYF | TGTGCCAGCAGCTTAGGACTAGCGGGAGGGTGGGGTAGAGAGACCCAGTACTTC
NA | TRBJ1-5 | TRBV9 | TRBD1 | CASSVDRADQPQHF | TGTGCCAGCAGCGTGGACAGGGCGGATCAGCCCCAGCATTTT
NA | TRBJ1-1 | TRBV5-1 | NA | CASMDSSAEAFF | TGCGCCAGCATGGACAGTAGTGCGGAAGCTTTCTTT
NA | TRBJ2-1 | TRBV7-2 | TRBD1 | CASSLDRGNEQFF | TGTGCCAGCAGTCTAGACAGGGGGAATGAGCAGTTCTTC
NA | TRBJ2-1 | TRBV12-2 | NA | CASRLVKEESGTNPDYNEQFF | TGTGCAAGTCGCTTAGTAAAGGAGGAGAGCGGGACCAACCCTGACTACAATGAGCAGTTCTTC
NA | TRBJ2-7 | TRBV30 | TRBD1 | CARAGGGYEQYF | TGTGCCAGGGCAGGGGGTGGATACGAGCAGTACTTC
once | TRBJ1-4 | TRBV4-2 | NA | CASSHAQTATNEKLFF | TGTGCCAGCAGCCACGCCCAAACGGCAACTAATGAAAAACTGTTTTTT
NA | TRBJ1-1 | TRBV19 | NA | CASSWRGTEAFF | TGTGCCAGTAGTTGGAGGGGCACTGAAGCTTTCTTT
NA | TRBJ2-7 | TRBV5-1 | TRBD1 | CASSPTPGQITYEQYF | TGCGCCAGCAGCCCCACCCCGGGACAGATTACCTACGAGCAGTACTTC
NA | TRBJ2-7 | TRBV4-3 | TRBD1 | CASSQDRGPYEQYF | TGCGCCAGCAGCCAAGACAGGGGGCCCTACGAGCAGTACTTC
NA | TRBJ1-2 | TRBV30 | TRBD1 | CAWSRGQGGYGYTF | TGTGCCTGGAGTCGCGGACAGGGGGGCTATGGCTACACCTTC
NA | TRBJ1-5 | TRBV5-6 | NA | CASTLTPNSNQPQHF | TGTGCCAGCACCCTGACACCTAATAGCAATCAGCCCCAGCATTTT
NA | TRBJ2-7 | TRBV9 | NA | CASSVAGGASYEQYF | TGTGCCAGCAGCGTAGCCGGCGGGGCCTCCTACGAGCAGTACTTC
NA | TRBJ1-1 | TRBV30 | TRBD1 | CAWSATGSGAFF | TGTGCCTGGAGTGCGACAGGGTCAGGAGCTTTCTTT
NA | TRBJ2-3 | TRBV6-2/TRBV6-3 | TRBD2 | CASSYGAGTRVTDTQYF | TGTGCCAGCAGTTACGGTGCCGGGACTAGGGTTACAGATACGCAGTATTTT
NA | TRBJ1-1 | TRBV30 | NA | CAWSGQIEAFF | TGTGCCTGGAGTGGACAGATTGAAGCTTTCTTT
NA | TRBJ1-6 | TRBV9 | NA | CASSSNPGNYNSPLHF | TGTGCCAGCAGCTCCAATCCAGGGAACTATAATTCACCCCTCCACTTT
NA | TRBJ2-4 | TRBV20-1 | TRBD2 | CSATDGTSPYF | TGCAGTGCCACGGACGGGACTAGTCCCTACTTC
NA | TRBJ2-1 | TRBV7-7 | TRBD2 | CASSPHPGTSNEQFF | TGTGCCAGCAGCCCGCACCCTGGGACTAGCAATGAGCAGTTCTTC
NA | TRBJ2-5 | TRBV9 | TRBD2 | CASSAEGGGTYQETQYF | TGTGCCAGCAGCGCCGAAGGCGGGGGGACGTACCAAGAGACCCAGTACTTC
NA | TRBJ1-1 | TRBV7-9 | NA | CASSLVGNTEAFF | TGTGCCAGCAGCTTAGTCGGGAACACTGAAGCTTTCTTT
NA | TRBJ2-1 | TRBV6-2/TRBV6-3 | TRBD1 | CASSYAGTGVVEQFF | TGTGCCAGCAGTTATGCCGGGACAGGGGTTGTTGAGCAGTTCTTC
NA | TRBJ2-7 | TRBV3-1/TRBV3-2 | TRBD1 | CASSQRQGGRYEQYF | TGTGCCAGCAGCCAGAGACAGGGCGGACGCTACGAGCAGTACTTC
once | TRBJ1-5 | TRBV6-5 | NA | CASSRYREQPQHF | TGTGCCAGCAGTCGGTACAGAGAACAGCCCCAGCATTTT
NA | TRBJ2-7 | TRBV7-2 | TRBD2 | CASSLGLAVSSYEQYF | TGTGCCAGCAGCTTAGGACTAGCGGTTAGCTCCTACGAGCAGTACTTC
NA | TRBJ1-4 | TRBV4-2 | TRBD1 | CASSPTGGYEKLFF | TGTGCCAGCAGCCCGACAGGGGGATATGAAAAACTGTTTTTT
once | TRBJ1-2 | TRBV13 | TRBD1 | CASSPGTEPNYGYTF | TGTGCCAGCAGCCCGGGGACAGAACCAAACTATGGCTACACCTTC
NA | TRBJ2-5 | TRBV7-2 | TRBD1 | CASSLDGTGGRETQYF | TGTGCCAGCAGCTTGGACGGGACAGGGGGCCGAGAGACCCAGTACTTC
NA | TRBJ1-5 | TRBV19 | NA | CASSKRAEATQPQHF | TGTGCCAGTAGTAAGCGGGCAGAGGCTACGCAGCCCCAGCATTTT
NA | TRBJ1-3 | TRBV2 | TRBD1 | CAKRTGTGGNNPGNTIYF | TGTGCCAAAAGAACCGGGACAGGGGGGAACAACCCTGGAAACACCATATATTTT
NA | TRBJ2-7 | TRBV30 | NA | CAWSVRGYEQYF | TGTGCCTGGAGTGTACGGGGCTACGAGCAGTACTTC
NA | TRBJ2-7 | TRBV21-1 | NA | CASSKEPGYEQYF | TGTGCCAGCAGCAAAGAACCCGGGTACGAGCAGTACTTC
NA | TRBJ1-4 | TRBV4-3 | TRBD1 | CASSQGGTGFEKLFF | TGCGCCAGCAGCCAAGGCGGGACAGGGTTTGAAAAACTGTTTTTT
NA | TRBJ1-6 | TRBV4-3 | TRBD1 | CASSQDSQGYNSPLHF | TGCGCCAGCAGCCAAGATTCACAGGGGTATAATTCACCCCTCCACTTT
NA | TRBJ1-5 | TRBV7-7 | NA | CASSPYSTMIYSNQPQHF | TGTGCCAGCAGCCCATACTCCACTATGATCTATAGCAATCAGCCCCAGCATTTT
NA | TRBJ2-2 | TRBV4-3 | TRBD1 | CASSQGKGQGLNTGELFF | TGCGCCAGCAGCCAAGGAAAAGGACAGGGGCTAAACACCGGGGAGCTGTTTTTT
NA | TRBJ1-6 | TRBV7-2 | TRBD1 | CASRRQGDTSPLHF | TGTGCCAGCAGGCGACAGGGGGATACTTCACCCCTCCACTTT
once | TRBJ1-5 | TRBV7-9 | NA | CASSLVTATSNQPQHF | TGTGCCAGCAGCTTAGTAACAGCAACTAGCAATCAGCCCCAGCATTTT
once | TRBJ2-7 | TRBV6-5 | TRBD1 | CASSYSGRGYQYF | TGTGCCAGCAGTTACTCGGGCAGGGGGTACCAGTACTTC
NA | TRBJ2-3 | TRBV19 | NA | CASSMGRVSADTQYF | TGTGCCAGTAGTATGGGCAGGGTCTCAGCAGATACGCAGTATTTT
once | TRBJ2-5 | TRBV7-6 | TRBD2 | CASSLVVAVAGVGETQYF | TGTGCCAGCAGCTTAGTTGTGGCGGTAGCGGGAGTAGGTGAGACCCAGTACTTC
NA | TRBJ1-2 | TRBV27 | NA | CASSFYGGGYGYTF | TGTGCCAGCAGTTTTTACGGGGGAGGTTATGGCTACACCTTC
NA | TRBJ1-2 | TRBV19 | TRBD1 | CASSTTGTGAESGYTF | TGTGCCAGTAGTACCACCGGGACAGGGGCCGAATCTGGCTACACCTTC
NA | TRBJ1-1 | TRBV19 | NA | CASSIGGVHAFF | TGTGCCAGTAGTATTGGAGGGGTTCATGCTTTCTTT
NA | TRBJ2-1 | TRBV15 | NA | CATRSLAPRGNEQFF | TGTGCCACCAGGAGCCTAGCACCCCGGGGTAATGAGCAGTTCTTC
once | TRBJ1-5 | TRBV5-6 | TRBD1 | CASSLGGTGGTSNQPQHF | TGTGCCAGCAGCTTGGGGGGGACAGGTGGGACCTCAAATCAGCCCCAGCATTTT
NA | TRBJ1-6 | TRBV9 | TRBD1 | CASSSRGTGDSPLHF | TGTGCCAGCAGCTCAAGGGGGACAGGGGATTCACCCCTCCACTTT
NA | TRBJ2-2 | TRBV3-1/TRBV3-2 | TRBD1 | CASSPGTATGELFF | TGTGCCAGCAGCCCCGGGACAGCCACCGGGGAGCTGTTTTTT
few | TRBJ1-2 | TRBV6-1 | NA | CASSDRANYGYTF | TGTGCCAGCAGTGACAGGGCCAACTATGGCTACACCTTC
NA | TRBJ2-1 | TRBV6-5 | TRBD2 | CASSYKLAGANEQFF | TGTGCCAGCAGTTACAAACTAGCGGGAGCCAATGAGCAGTTCTTC
NA | TRBJ1-6 | TRBV5-4 | TRBD1 | CASSDSGTAINSPLHF | TGTGCCAGCAGCGATTCCGGGACAGCGATTAATTCACCCCTCCACTTT
NA | TRBJ1-3 | TRBV7-2 | TRBD1 | CASSRDRSLSGNTIYF | TGTGCCAGCAGCCGGGACAGGTCTCTCTCTGGAAACACCATATATTTT
once | TRBJ2-7 | TRBV29-1 | NA | CSVESLDSYEQYF | TGCAGCGTTGAAAGCCTGGACAGCTACGAGCAGTACTTC
NA | TRBJ1-1 | TRBV30 | TRBD1 | CAWEQGMNTEAFF | TGTGCCTGGGAACAGGGGATGAACACTGAAGCTTTCTTT
NA | TRBJ1-3 | TRBV7-9 | NA | CASSPQGTGNTIYF | TGTGCCAGCAGCCCACAGGGCACTGGAAACACCATATATTTT
NA | TRBJ2-3 | TRBV7-9 | NA | CASSLVEQTTDTQYF | TGTGCCAGCAGCTTAGTGGAGCAGACCACAGATACGCAGTATTTT
NA | TRBJ1-6 | TRBV10-2 | TRBD1 | CASSESPRQGDNSPLHF | TGCGCCAGCAGTGAGTCGCCCCGACAGGGGGATAATTCACCCCTCCACTTT
NA | TRBJ2-1 | TRBV24-1 | TRBD1 | CATSDPTGTGTLNEQFF | TGTGCCACCAGTGACCCTACCGGGACAGGTACCCTCAATGAGCAGTTCTTC